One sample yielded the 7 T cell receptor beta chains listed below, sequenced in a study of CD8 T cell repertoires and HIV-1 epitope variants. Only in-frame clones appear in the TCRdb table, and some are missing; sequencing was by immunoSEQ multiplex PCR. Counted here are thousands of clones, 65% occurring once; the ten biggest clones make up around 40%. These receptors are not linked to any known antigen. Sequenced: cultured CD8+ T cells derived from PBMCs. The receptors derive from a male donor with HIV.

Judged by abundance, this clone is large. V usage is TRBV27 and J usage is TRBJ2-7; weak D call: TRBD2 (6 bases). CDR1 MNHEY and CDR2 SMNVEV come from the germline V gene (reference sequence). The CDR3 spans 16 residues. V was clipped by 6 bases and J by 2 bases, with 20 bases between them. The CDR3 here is CASSLTSGTFAYEQYF. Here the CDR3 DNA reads TGTGCCAGCAGCTTAACCTCAGGGACTTTCGCCTACGAGCAGTACTTC.

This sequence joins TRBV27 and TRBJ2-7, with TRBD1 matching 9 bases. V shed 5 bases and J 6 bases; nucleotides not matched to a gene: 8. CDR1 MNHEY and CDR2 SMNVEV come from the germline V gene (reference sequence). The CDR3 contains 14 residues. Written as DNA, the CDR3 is TGTGCCAGCAGTCCAGGGACAGGGTACGTCGAGCAGTACTTC. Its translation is CASSPGTGYVEQYF.

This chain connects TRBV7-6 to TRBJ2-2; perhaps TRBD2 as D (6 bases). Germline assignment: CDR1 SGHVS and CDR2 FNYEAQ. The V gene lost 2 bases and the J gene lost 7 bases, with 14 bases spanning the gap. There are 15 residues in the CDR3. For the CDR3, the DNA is TGTGCCAGCAGCTTAAGTGGAGGGGCGGGCGGGGAGCTGTTTTTT. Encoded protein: CASSLSGGAGGELFF.

In nucleotides, the CDR3 is TGTGCCAGCAGTTCCGGACCTCGCTCTAATGAAAAACTGTTTTTT. Translating gives CASSSGPRSNEKLFF. The chain is built from TRBV6-5 and TRBJ1-4, with no clear D. The CDR3 totals 15 residues. Per germline, CDR1 MNHEY and CDR2 SVGAGI. V lost 4 bases to trimming and J lost 3 bases, with 12 bases between them.

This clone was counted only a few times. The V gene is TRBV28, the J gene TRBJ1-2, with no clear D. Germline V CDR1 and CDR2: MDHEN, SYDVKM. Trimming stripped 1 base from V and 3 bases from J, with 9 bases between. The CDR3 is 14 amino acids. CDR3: CASSLLEGDYGYTF. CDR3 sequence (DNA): TGTGCCAGCAGTTTATTGGAGGGAGACTATGGCTACACCTTC.

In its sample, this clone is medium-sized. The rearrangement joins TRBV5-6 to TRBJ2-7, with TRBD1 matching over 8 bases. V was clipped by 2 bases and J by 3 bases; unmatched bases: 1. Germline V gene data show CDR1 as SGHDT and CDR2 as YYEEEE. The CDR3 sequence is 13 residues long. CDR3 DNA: TGTGCCAGCAGCTTACAGGGGGACTACGAGCAGTACTTC. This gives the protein CASSLQGDYEQYF.

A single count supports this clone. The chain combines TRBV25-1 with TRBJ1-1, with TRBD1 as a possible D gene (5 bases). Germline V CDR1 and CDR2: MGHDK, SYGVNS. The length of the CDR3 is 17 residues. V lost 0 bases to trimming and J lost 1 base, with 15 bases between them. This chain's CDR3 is CASSEYVLGTGNTEAFF. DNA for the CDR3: TGTGCCAGCAGTGAATATGTATTAGGGACGGGGAACACTGAAGCTTTCTTT.